This T cell receptor beta chain was recovered during a study of blood T cell repertoires in COVID-19. Study-wide background: Sites in the United States, Italy and Spain provided acute and convalescent COVID-19 samples. Sources were T cells, B-cell-depleted T cells, or PBMCs; the material itself was cDNA or gDNA.

The germline V gene has CDR1 SGHKS and CDR2 YYEKEE (reference sequence). CDR3 size: 13 residues. V gave up 2 bases and J gave up 7 bases; unmatched junction bases: 1. TCRdb keeps only in-frame clones here, not all; method: immunoSEQ multiplex PCR. The sample contains roughly 77,000 clones, roughly 80% of which appear only once. Sequencing used peripheral blood. The chain has TRBV5-5 and TRBJ2-4; 9 bases agree with TRBD1. This TCR was recovered from a human donor in a cohort sampled during active COVID-19. For the CDR3, the DNA is TGTGCCAGCAGCTTACAGGGGGCGAACATTCAGTACTTC. The encoded protein is CASSLQGANIQYF.